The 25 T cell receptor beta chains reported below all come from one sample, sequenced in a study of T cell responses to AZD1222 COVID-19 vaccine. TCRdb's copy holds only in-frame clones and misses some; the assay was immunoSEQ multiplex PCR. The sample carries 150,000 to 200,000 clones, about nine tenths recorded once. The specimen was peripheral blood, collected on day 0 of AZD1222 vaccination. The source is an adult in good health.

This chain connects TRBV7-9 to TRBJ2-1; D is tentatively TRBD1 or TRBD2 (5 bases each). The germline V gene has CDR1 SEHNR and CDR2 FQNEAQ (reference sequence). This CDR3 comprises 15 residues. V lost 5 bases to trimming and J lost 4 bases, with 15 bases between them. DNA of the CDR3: TGTGCCAGCAGCCCAAACACAGGACTTTACAATGAGCAGTTCTTC. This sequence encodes CASSPNTGLYNEQFF.

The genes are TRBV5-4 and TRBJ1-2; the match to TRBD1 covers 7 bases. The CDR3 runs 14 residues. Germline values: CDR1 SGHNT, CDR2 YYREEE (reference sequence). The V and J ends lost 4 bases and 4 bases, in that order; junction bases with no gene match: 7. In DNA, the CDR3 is TGTGCCAGCAGCAATAGGGGGCGCGGCTATGGCTACACCTTC. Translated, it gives CASSNRGRGYGYTF.

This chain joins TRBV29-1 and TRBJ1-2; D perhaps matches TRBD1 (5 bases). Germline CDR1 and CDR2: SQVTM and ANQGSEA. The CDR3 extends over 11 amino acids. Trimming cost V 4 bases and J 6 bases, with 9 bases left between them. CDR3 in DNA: TGCAGCGTTGGCAGGGAAGATGGCTACACCTTC. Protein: CSVGREDGYTF.

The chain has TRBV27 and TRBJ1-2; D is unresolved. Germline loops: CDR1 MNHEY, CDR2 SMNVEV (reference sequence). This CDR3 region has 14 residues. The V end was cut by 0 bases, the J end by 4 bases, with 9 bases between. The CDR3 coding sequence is TGTGCCAGCAGTTTATCGCCCGGGATCTATGGCTACACCTTC. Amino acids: CASSLSPGIYGYTF.

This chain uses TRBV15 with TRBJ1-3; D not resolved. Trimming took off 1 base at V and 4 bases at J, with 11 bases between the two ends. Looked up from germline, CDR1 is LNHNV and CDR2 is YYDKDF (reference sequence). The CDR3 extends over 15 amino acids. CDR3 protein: CATSRGNLRGNTIYF. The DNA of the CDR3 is TGTGCCACCAGCAGAGGCAATCTCAGAGGAAACACCATATATTTT.

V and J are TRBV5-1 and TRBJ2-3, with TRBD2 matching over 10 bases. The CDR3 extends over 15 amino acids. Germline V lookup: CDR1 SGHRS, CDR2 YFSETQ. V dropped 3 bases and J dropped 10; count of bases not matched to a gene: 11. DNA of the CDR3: TGCGCCAGCAGCTCGACTCTAGCGGGGGCCGCCGCGCAGTATTTT. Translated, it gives CASSSTLAGAAAQYF.

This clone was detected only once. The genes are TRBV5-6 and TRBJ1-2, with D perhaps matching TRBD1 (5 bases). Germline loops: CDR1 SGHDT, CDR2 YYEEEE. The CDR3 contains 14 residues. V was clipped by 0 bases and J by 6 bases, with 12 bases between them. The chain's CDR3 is CASSLGPGVNGYTF. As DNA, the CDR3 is TGTGCCAGCAGCTTGGGCCCGGGGGTGAATGGCTACACCTTC.

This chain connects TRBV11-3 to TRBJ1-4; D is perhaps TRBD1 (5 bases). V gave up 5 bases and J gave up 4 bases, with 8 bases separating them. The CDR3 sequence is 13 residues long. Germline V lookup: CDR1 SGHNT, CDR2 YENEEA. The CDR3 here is CASSRGLNEKLFF. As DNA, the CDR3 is TGTGCCAGCAGCCGGGGCCTTAATGAAAAACTGTTTTTT. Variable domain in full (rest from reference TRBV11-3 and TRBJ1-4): EAGVVQSPRYKIIEKKQPVAFWCNPISGHNTLYWYLQNLGQGPELLIRYENEEAVDDSQLPKDRFSAERLKGVDSTLKIQPAELGDSAVYLCASSRGLNEKLFFGSGTQLSVL.

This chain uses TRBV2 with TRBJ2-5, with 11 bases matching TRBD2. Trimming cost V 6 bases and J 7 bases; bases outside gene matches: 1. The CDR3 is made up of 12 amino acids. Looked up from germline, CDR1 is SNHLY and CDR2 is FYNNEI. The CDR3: CASRGTSGTQYF. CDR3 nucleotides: TGTGCCAGCAGGGGGACTAGCGGGACCCAGTACTTC.

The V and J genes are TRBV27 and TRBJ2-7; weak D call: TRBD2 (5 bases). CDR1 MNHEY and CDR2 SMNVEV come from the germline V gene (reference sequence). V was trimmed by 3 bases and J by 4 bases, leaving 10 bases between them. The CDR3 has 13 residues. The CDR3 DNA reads TGTGCCAGCAGTTTTGCGGGTAAATACGAGCAGTACTTC. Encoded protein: CASSFAGKYEQYF.

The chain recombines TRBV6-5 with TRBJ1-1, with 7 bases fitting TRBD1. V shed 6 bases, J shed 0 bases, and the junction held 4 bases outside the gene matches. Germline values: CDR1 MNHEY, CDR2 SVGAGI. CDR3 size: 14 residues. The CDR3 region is CASRNRGLNTEAFF. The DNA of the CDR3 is TGTGCCAGCAGGAACAGGGGCCTGAACACTGAAGCTTTCTTT.

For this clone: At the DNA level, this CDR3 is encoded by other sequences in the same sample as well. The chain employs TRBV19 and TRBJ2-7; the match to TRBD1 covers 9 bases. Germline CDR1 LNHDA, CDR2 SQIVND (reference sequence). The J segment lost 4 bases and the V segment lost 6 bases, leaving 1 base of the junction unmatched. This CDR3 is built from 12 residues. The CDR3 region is CASSDRGYEQYF. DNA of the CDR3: TGTGCCAGTAGCGACAGGGGGTACGAGCAGTACTTC.

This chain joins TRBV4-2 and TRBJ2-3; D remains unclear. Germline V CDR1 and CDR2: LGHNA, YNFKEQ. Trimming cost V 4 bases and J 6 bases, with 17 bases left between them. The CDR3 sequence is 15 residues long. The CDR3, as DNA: TGTGCCAGCAGCCTGGACGGATTCCCGGGTGATACGCAGTATTTT. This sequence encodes CASSLDGFPGDTQYF.

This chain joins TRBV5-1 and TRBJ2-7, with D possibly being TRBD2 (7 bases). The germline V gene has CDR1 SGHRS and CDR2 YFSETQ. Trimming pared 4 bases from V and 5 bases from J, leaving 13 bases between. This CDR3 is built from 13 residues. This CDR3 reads CASSPGGRDEQYF. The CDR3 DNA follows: TGCGCCAGCAGCCCGGGGGGCCGGGACGAGCAGTACTTC. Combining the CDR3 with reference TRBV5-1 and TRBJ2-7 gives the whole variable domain KAGVTQTPRYLIKTRGQQVTLSCSPISGHRSVSWYQQTPGQGLQFLFEYFSETQRNKGNFPGRFSGRQFSNSRSEMNVSTLELGDSALYLCASSPGGRDEQYFGPGTRLTVT.

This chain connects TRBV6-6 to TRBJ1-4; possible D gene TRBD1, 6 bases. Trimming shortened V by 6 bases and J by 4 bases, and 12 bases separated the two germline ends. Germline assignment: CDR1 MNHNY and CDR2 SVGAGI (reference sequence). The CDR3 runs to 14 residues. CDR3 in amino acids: CASREGQFNEKLFF. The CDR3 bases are TGTGCCAGCAGGGAAGGACAGTTTAATGAAAAACTGTTTTTT.

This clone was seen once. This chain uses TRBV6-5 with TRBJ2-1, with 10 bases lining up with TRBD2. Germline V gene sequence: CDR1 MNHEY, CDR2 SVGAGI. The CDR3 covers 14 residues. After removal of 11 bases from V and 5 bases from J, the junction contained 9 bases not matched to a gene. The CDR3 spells CAGRLAGGNNEQFF. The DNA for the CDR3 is TGTGCCGGTAGATTAGCGGGGGGTAACAATGAGCAGTTCTTC.

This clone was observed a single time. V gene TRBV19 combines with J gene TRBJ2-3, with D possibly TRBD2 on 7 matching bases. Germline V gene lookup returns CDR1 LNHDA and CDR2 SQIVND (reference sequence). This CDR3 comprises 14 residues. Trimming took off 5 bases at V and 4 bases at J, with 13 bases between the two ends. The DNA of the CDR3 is TGTGCCAGTAGTCCTGGGGGGGGCGCAGATACGCAGTATTTT. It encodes CASSPGGGADTQYF.

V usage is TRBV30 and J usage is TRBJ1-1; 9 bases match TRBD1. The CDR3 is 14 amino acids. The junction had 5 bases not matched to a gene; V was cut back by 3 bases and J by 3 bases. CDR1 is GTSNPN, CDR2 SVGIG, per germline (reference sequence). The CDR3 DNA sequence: TGTGCCTGGAGCTGGACAGGGGCGGACACTGAAGCTTTCTTT. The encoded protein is CAWSWTGADTEAFF.

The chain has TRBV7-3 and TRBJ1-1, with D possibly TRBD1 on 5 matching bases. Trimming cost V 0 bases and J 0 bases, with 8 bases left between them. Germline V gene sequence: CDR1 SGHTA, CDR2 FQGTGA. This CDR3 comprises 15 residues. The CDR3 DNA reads TGTGCCAGCAGCTTAACGGGGGGGATGAACACTGAAGCTTTCTTT. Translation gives CASSLTGGMNTEAFF.

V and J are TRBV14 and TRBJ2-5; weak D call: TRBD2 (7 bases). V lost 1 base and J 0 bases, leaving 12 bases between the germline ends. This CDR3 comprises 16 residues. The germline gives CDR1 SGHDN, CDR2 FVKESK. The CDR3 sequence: CASSQVGGDNQETQYF. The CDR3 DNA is TGTGCCAGCAGCCAAGTGGGAGGGGACAACCAAGAGACCCAGTACTTC.

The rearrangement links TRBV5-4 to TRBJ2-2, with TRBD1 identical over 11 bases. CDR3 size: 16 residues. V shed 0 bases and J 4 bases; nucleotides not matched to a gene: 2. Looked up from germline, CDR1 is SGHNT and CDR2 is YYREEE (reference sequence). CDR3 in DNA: TGTGCCAGCAGCTTGGGGGGACAGGGGGGCACCGGGGAGCTGTTTTTT. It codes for CASSLGGQGGTGELFF.

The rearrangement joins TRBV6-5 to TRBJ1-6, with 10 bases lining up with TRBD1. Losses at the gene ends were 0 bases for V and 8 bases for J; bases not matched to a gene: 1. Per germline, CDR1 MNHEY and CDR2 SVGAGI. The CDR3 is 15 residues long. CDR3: CASSYSGTGDSPLHF. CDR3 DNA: TGTGCCAGCAGTTACTCTGGGACAGGGGATTCACCCCTCCACTTT.

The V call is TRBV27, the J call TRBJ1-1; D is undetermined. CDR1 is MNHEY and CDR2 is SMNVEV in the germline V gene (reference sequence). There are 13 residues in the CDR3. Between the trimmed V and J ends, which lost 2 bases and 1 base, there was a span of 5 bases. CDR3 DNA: TGTGCCAGCAGTTTAATCGAGAACACTGAAGCTTTCTTT. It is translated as CASSLIENTEAFF.

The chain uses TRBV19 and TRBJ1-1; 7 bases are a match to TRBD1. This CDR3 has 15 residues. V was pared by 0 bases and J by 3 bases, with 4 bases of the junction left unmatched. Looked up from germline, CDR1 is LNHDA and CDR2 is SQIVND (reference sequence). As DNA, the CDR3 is TGTGCCAGTAGTATAGATCTGGGGACAGACACTGAAGCTTTCTTT. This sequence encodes CASSIDLGTDTEAFF.

CDR3 bases: TGTGCCAGCAGTTACTCGGGGACTCGAGCGACGAGGGGCTACACCTTC. Translation gives CASSYSGTRATRGYTF. The rearrangement joins TRBV6-2 or TRBV6-3 to TRBJ1-2, with D tentatively TRBD1 (5 bases). Trimming shortened V by 0 bases and J by 8 bases, and 19 bases separated the two germline ends. The CDR3 extends over 16 amino acids. In germline, CDR1 is MNHEY, CDR2 SVGEGT.